This TCR beta chain was identified in a study of cytomegalovirus exposure and HLA in healthy donors. As for the study in general: Caucasian-associated ancestry cluster membership applied to just over 80% of several hundred genotyped donors.

The length of the CDR3 is 13 residues. Trimming cost V 4 bases and J 5 bases, with 13 bases left between them. In germline, CDR1 is SGHRS, CDR2 YFSETQ. The sample holds one count of this clone. Its specificity is unknown. Study-wide findings and caveats: Within an earlier analysis, most TCR beta V segments proved productive either about 90% or about 30% of the time. Reports showed the classifier diagnosing cytomegalovirus status with high specificity and sensitivity. In a later analysis, across HLA loci, associated TCR counts were highest for DRB1, lowest for HLA-C.

It was with 60 Vbeta and 13 Jbeta primers that the PCR ran. Method: immunoSEQ multiplex PCR; TCRdb's copy keeps in-frame clones and lacks some. The sample holds about 160,000 clones, roughly 80% seen once. This chain links TRBV5-1 with TRBJ2-7; possible D gene TRBD2, 5 bases. The TCR sequence derives from a man between 45 and 60 years old in good health and CMV-seropositive. The sample comprised PBMCs. In nucleotides, the CDR3 is TGCGCCAGCAGCCCTGGGTTCGGGAACGAGCAGTACTTC. Amino acid sequence: CASSPGFGNEQYF. Variable domain in full (rest from reference TRBV5-1 and TRBJ2-7): KAGVTQTPRYLIKTRGQQVTLSCSPISGHRSVSWYQQTPGQGLQFLFEYFSETQRNKGNFPGRFSGRQFSNSRSEMNVSTLELGDSALYLCASSPGFGNEQYFGPGTRLTVT.